The 29 T cell receptor beta chains below all came from one sample that was sequenced in a study of early T cells in non-severe SARS-CoV-2 infection (dated by TCRdb to the early 2020s). Preparation of the library involved 5' RACE. Reads for this sample came from a NextSeq 500. The public reads were run again by TCRdb, first through fastp at Q25 and then through MiXCR, and only productive beta chains were kept. Under each unique CDR3 protein, matching rows form one entry showing the most common genes and DNA. This sample lists about 100,000 distinct CDR3 sequences; about 13% were detected once. In total, the top ten clones hold 2% to 2.5% of the sample. Material for sequencing was whole blood. The receptors were gathered from an adult who was a healthcare worker with PCR-confirmed SARS-CoV-2 infection or an uninfected control (not recorded which).

This clonotype was seen repeatedly, ten times or more. The V gene is TRBV2, the J gene TRBJ2-5, with TRBD1 identical over 11 bases. Germline values: CDR1 SNHLY, CDR2 FYNNEI. The CDR3 is 15 residues long. With 10 bases clipped from V and 5 bases from J, the junction kept 12 bases outside the gene matches. The CDR3 coding sequence is TGTGCCAACGCACCCGGACAGGGGGCCGGGGAGACCCAGTACTTC. Translating it yields CANAPGQGAGETQYF.

This clonotype has at least ten counts. The chain employs TRBV21-1 and TRBJ2-1; the table's D call TRBD2 went unverified against the DNA. TRBV21-1 is an annotated pseudogene. There are 17 residues in the CDR3. CDR3 amino acids: CASSKRTERGPVDEQFF. For the CDR3, the DNA is TGTGCCAGCAGCAAAAGAACAGAGCGGGGCCCGGTCGATGAGCAGTTCTTC.

This clonotype was observed at least ten times. The V and J genes are TRBV27 and TRBJ2-4; tentative D call: TRBD1 (6 bases). The CDR3 length is 14 residues. Germline lookup yields CDR1 MNHEY and CDR2 SMNVEV (reference sequence). Between the trimmed V and J ends, which lost 5 bases and 13 bases, there was a span of 21 bases. This CDR3 reads CASSPYPTTGPQYF. The CDR3 DNA reads TGTGCCAGCAGTCCGTACCCGACGACAGGCCCACAGTACTTC.

This clonotype came up many times. The V gene is TRBV5-1, the J gene TRBJ2-3; D may correspond to TRBD1 or TRBD2 (5 bases each). V was clipped by 3 bases and J by 2 bases, with 10 bases between them. Germline V lookup: CDR1 SGHRS, CDR2 YFSETQ. This CDR3 region has 14 residues. For the CDR3, the DNA is TGCGCCAGCAGCTCCGGGACCGACACAGATACGCAGTATTTT. Translating it yields CASSSGTDTDTQYF. The complete variable domain, with remaining parts taken from reference TRBV5-1 and TRBJ2-3, reads KAGVTQTPRYLIKTRGQQVTLSCSPISGHRSVSWYQQTPGQGLQFLFEYFSETQRNKGNFPGRFSGRQFSNSRSEMNVSTLELGDSALYLCASSSGTDTDTQYFGPGTRLTVL.

This clonotype appeared many times. The chain combines TRBV18 with TRBJ2-3, with D tentatively TRBD1 (5 bases). Between the trimmed V and J ends, which lost 4 bases and 0 bases, there was a span of 5 bases. Germline CDR1 KGHSH, CDR2 LQKENI. The CDR3 spans 13 residues. The CDR3 DNA is TGTGCCAGCTCACAGGGGAGCACAGATACGCAGTATTTT. Translating it yields CASSQGSTDTQYF.

In this sample, this clonotype turned up many times. The J gene is TRBJ2-5, the V gene TRBV20-1, with 15 bases fitting TRBD2. J was trimmed by 1 base and V by 3 bases; bases with no gene match: 6. Germline V gene data show CDR1 as DFQATT and CDR2 as SNEGSKA (reference sequence). There are 17 residues in the CDR3. This chain's CDR3 is CSASGLAGGPVQETQYF. The CDR3 DNA is TGCAGTGCTAGCGGACTAGCGGGGGGGCCGGTCCAAGAGACCCAGTACTTC.

This clonotype was detected many times. The rearrangement joins TRBV7-9 to TRBJ2-1, with D maybe TRBD2 (7 bases). Trimming removed 0 bases from V and 2 bases from J, with 8 bases in between. The V gene's germline CDR1 is SEHNR and CDR2 FQNEAQ (reference sequence). The CDR3 is made up of 15 amino acids. CDR3 protein: CASSLAGGPYNEQFF. The CDR3 region has the DNA TGTGCCAGCAGCTTAGCGGGGGGGCCCTACAATGAGCAGTTCTTC.

The chain couples TRBV7-2 to TRBJ1-4, with D perhaps matching TRBD1 (5 bases). V lost 2 bases, J lost 5 bases, and 9 bases lay in between. In germline, CDR1 is SGHTA, CDR2 FQGNSA. This CDR3 contains 14 residues. The DNA of the CDR3 is TGTGCCAGCAGCTTACTCAGGGCGAATGAAAAACTGTTTTTT. As protein: CASSLLRANEKLFF. Full variable domain (rest looked up from reference TRBV7-2 and TRBJ1-4): GAGVSQSPSNKVTEKGKDVELRCDPISGHTALYWYRQSLGQGLEFLIYFQGNSAPDKSGLPSDRFSAERTGGSVSTLTIQRTQQEDSAVYLCASSLLRANEKLFFGSGTQLSVL.

CDR3 sequence: CASSPAGVSNYGYTF. The CDR3 DNA reads as TGTGCCAGCAGCCCCGCAGGGGTTTCGAACTATGGCTACACCTTC. This sequence joins TRBV7-2 and TRBJ1-2, with a weak D call TRBD1 (6 bases). V was trimmed by 5 bases and J by 2 bases, leaving 15 bases between them. This CDR3 is built from 15 residues. The germline V gene has CDR1 SGHTA and CDR2 FQGNSA.

This clonotype has just a few counts. V gene TRBV7-9 combines with J gene TRBJ2-5; the match to TRBD2 covers 10 bases. CDR3 length: 13 amino acids. CDR1 is SEHNR and CDR2 is FQNEAQ in the germline V gene (reference sequence). Germline trimming cut 4 bases from V and 4 bases from J; bases unmatched to any gene: 0. CDR3 DNA: TGTGCCAGCAGCTCTAGCGGGGGAGAGACCCAGTACTTC. As protein: CASSSSGGETQYF.

This clonotype has a count of ten or more. This rearrangement joins TRBV9 to TRBJ2-3, with D uncertain. The CDR3 contains 11 residues. Germline CDR1 reads SGDLS; CDR2 reads YYNGEE. Trimming cost V 0 bases and J 5 bases, with 1 base left between them. CDR3 amino acids: CASSVVDTQYF. The CDR3 nucleotides are TGTGCCAGCAGCGTAGTAGATACGCAGTATTTT.

There are many counts of this clonotype. This chain joins TRBV3-1 and TRBJ1-2; no clear D. This CDR3 contains 14 residues. Germline V gene lookup returns CDR1 LGHDT and CDR2 YNNKEL (reference sequence). Trimming shortened V by 1 base and J by 0 bases, and 6 bases separated the two germline ends. CDR3 DNA sequence: TGTGCCAGCAGCCAAGGACTTTCTAACTATGGCTACACCTTC. Its translation is CASSQGLSNYGYTF.

J is TRBJ1-4 and V is TRBV7-2; D not resolved. The germline V gene has CDR1 SGHTA and CDR2 FQGNSA. Trimming removed 3 bases from V and 7 bases from J, with 15 bases in between. The CDR3 has 15 amino acids. CDR3 protein: CASSLDGPGGEKLFF. Written as DNA, the CDR3 is TGTGCCAGCAGCTTGGACGGTCCAGGCGGTGAAAAACTGTTTTTT.

The CDR3 region has the DNA TGTGCCAGCAGTGCGGGGTCCGGGGAGCTGTTTTTT. This sequence encodes CASSAGSGELFF. This rearrangement joins TRBV6-4 to TRBJ2-2; D is perhaps TRBD2 (5 bases). Looked up from germline, CDR1 is MRHNA and CDR2 is SNTAGT. The CDR3 is 12 residues long. Trimming took 4 bases from V and 6 from J, leaving 6 bases between them.

This clonotype was picked up many times. The chain has TRBV5-6 and TRBJ1-3, with D unclear. V lost 3 bases and J 0 bases, leaving 10 bases between the germline ends. Germline V lookup: CDR1 SGHDT, CDR2 YYEEEE. This CDR3 has 15 amino acids. CDR3 loop: CASSSGFHSGNTIYF. CDR3 coding DNA: TGTGCCAGCAGCTCGGGATTCCACTCTGGAAACACCATATATTTT. The entire variable domain, with the rest obtained from reference TRBV5-6 and TRBJ1-3, is as follows: DAGVTQSPTHLIKTRGQQVTLRCSPKSGHDTVSWYQQALGQGPQFIFQYYEEEERQRGNFPDRFSGHQFPNYSSELNVNALLLGDSALYLCASSSGFHSGNTIYFGEGSWLTVV.

This clonotype was observed many times. The gene calls are TRBV11-2 and TRBJ2-7, with D perhaps TRBD2 (7 bases). The CDR3 runs 13 residues. The germline V gene has CDR1 SGHAT and CDR2 FQNNGV. V lost 6 bases and J lost 3, with 12 bases in between. The CDR3 DNA reads TGTGCCAGCAGTCAGGGGACTAACTACGAGCAGTACTTC. It encodes CASSQGTNYEQYF.

This clonotype was observed a few times. The gene calls are TRBV19 and TRBJ1-2; 8 bases are shared with TRBD1. The CDR3 length is 14 residues. The J segment lost 6 bases and the V segment lost 4 bases, leaving 7 bases of the junction unmatched. Germline lookup yields CDR1 LNHDA and CDR2 SQIVND (reference sequence). CDR3 amino acids: CASSRGQAADGYTF. CDR3 in DNA: TGTGCCAGTAGTAGGGGACAGGCGGCGGATGGCTACACCTTC. The whole variable domain, remainder taken from reference TRBV19 and TRBJ1-2, is DGGITQSPKYLFRKEGQNVTLSCEQNLNHDAMYWYRQDPGQGLRLIYYSQIVNDFQKGDIAEGYSVSREKKESFPLTVTSAQKNPTAFYLCASSRGQAADGYTFGSGTRLTVV.

The chain recombines TRBV7-9 with TRBJ1-4; D unresolved. The CDR3 is made up of 13 amino acids. Germline lookup yields CDR1 SEHNR and CDR2 FQNEAQ (reference sequence). Trimming left V 4 bases short and J 7 bases short, with 10 bases between. CDR3 sequence reads: CASSSVGFEKLFF. CDR3 nucleotide sequence: TGTGCCAGCAGCTCGGTGGGGTTTGAAAAACTGTTTTTT.

The chain uses TRBV5-1 and TRBJ2-3; no clear D gene. The CDR3 contains 14 residues. CDR1 is SGHRS, CDR2 YFSETQ, per germline. The V and J ends lost 6 bases and 1 base respectively, with 12 bases between them. The CDR3 DNA reads as TGCGCCAGCAACCCGATGGGTGGCACAGATACGCAGTATTTT. This translates into CASNPMGGTDTQYF. The whole variable domain, filled in from reference TRBV5-1 and TRBJ2-3, reads KAGVTQTPRYLIKTRGQQVTLSCSPISGHRSVSWYQQTPGQGLQFLFEYFSETQRNKGNFPGRFSGRQFSNSRSEMNVSTLELGDSALYLCASNPMGGTDTQYFGPGTRLTVL.

The genes are TRBV7-2 and TRBJ2-7; D may correspond to TRBD1 or TRBD2 (5 bases each). Germline CDR1 SGHTA, CDR2 FQGNSA. The CDR3 is 16 residues long. Trimming shortened V by 5 bases and J by 0 bases, and 17 bases separated the two germline ends. The CDR3 is CASSLAGAVNSYEQYF. The CDR3 DNA is TGTGCCAGCAGCCTTGCCGGGGCAGTTAACTCCTACGAGCAGTACTTC. The whole variable domain, remainder taken from reference TRBV7-2 and TRBJ2-7, is GAGVSQSPSNKVTEKGKDVELRCDPISGHTALYWYRQSLGQGLEFLIYFQGNSAPDKSGLPSDRFSAERTGGSVSTLTIQRTQQEDSAVYLCASSLAGAVNSYEQYFGPGTRLTVT.

The genes are TRBV12-3 or TRBV12-4 and TRBJ2-4, with D possibly matching TRBD2 (6 bases). V lost 6 bases to trimming and J lost 4 bases, with 19 bases between them. CDR3 length: 16 amino acids. The CDR3 sequence: CASSLRSGSGKNIQYF. DNA for the CDR3: TGTGCCAGCAGCCTCCGGAGCGGGTCGGGGAAAAACATTCAGTACTTC.

This clonotype was found a few times. V gene TRBV21-1 combines with J gene TRBJ2-3. TRBV21-1 is given as a pseudogene. This CDR3 spans 13 amino acids. CDR3 nucleotide sequence: TGTGCCAGCAGCAAAATCGCGACAGATACGCAGTATTTT. This sequence encodes CASSKIATDTQYF.

This clonotype was seen a few times. The chain uses TRBV12-3 or TRBV12-4 and TRBJ1-2; 7 bases are shared with TRBD1. J was trimmed by 7 bases and V by 7 bases; bases with no gene match: 9. CDR3 length equals 13 residues. CDR3 region: CASNTDRVGGYTF. DNA of the CDR3: TGTGCCAGCAACACAGACAGGGTCGGTGGCTACACCTTC.

This clonotype was seen at least ten times. The chain recombines TRBV18 with TRBJ2-1, with TRBD2 identical over 13 bases. V lost 3 bases and J lost 2; bases outside the gene matches: 4. The V gene's germline CDR1 is KGHSH and CDR2 LQKENI. There are 17 residues in the CDR3. The CDR3 region is CASSPEGLAGPYNEQFF. The DNA of the CDR3 is TGTGCCAGCTCACCGGAGGGACTAGCGGGGCCCTACAATGAGCAGTTCTTC.

Details on this clonotype: The junction departs from germline at one end; a sequencing error may be responsible. This rearrangement joins TRBV7-7 to TRBJ1-6, with TRBD1 matching over 8 bases. From germline, CDR1 is SSHAT and CDR2 FNYEAQ (reference sequence). The CDR3 runs to 16 residues. The CDR3 DNA follows: TGTGCTAGCAGCCGCCAGGACAGGGTAGGAAATTCACCCCTCCACTTT. It is translated as CASSRQDRVGNSPLHF.

Ten or more counts support this clonotype. The gene calls are TRBV6-5 and TRBJ1-4; possibly TRBD1 for D (6 bases). Germline assignment: CDR1 MNHEY and CDR2 SVGAGI. CDR3 size: 15 residues. Trimming removed 0 bases at V and 4 bases at J, with 9 bases between. DNA for the CDR3: TGTGCCAGCAGTTACTCGGGGGCAAGTAATGAAAAACTGTTTTTT. The encoded protein is CASSYSGASNEKLFF.

This clonotype was recorded at least ten times. The V and J genes are TRBV18 and TRBJ2-2; D possibly corresponds to TRBD1 (5 bases). Germline-derived CDR1 and CDR2 are KGHSH and LQKENI. CDR3 size: 14 residues. The V and J ends lost 6 bases and 1 base respectively, with 9 bases between them. For the CDR3, the DNA is TGTGCCAGCTCGGGCCAGGGGAACACCGGGGAGCTGTTTTTT. This encodes CASSGQGNTGELFF.

This sequence joins TRBV7-2 and TRBJ1-2, with TRBD1 as a possible D gene (5 bases). The CDR3 loop spans 12 amino acids. Looked up from germline, CDR1 is SGHTA and CDR2 is FQGNSA. Between the trimmed V and J ends, which lost 6 bases and 2 bases, there was a span of 7 bases. Here the CDR3 DNA reads TGTGCCAGCAGTCGACAGAACTATGGCTACACCTTC. This gives the protein CASSRQNYGYTF.

A word on this clonotype: It may be a read error: a sequence one base away is much more abundant. The rearrangement links TRBV28 to TRBJ2-7, with 8 bases aligning to TRBD2. CDR1 is MDHEN and CDR2 is SYDVKM in the germline V gene. CDR3 length equals 17 residues. Trimming cost V 2 bases and J 6 bases; bases outside gene matches: 15. The CDR3 here is CASSLVEVSGEPCEQYF. In DNA form, the CDR3 reads TGTGCCAGCAGTTTAGTCGAGGTTAGCGGGGAACCCTGCGAGCAGTACTTC.